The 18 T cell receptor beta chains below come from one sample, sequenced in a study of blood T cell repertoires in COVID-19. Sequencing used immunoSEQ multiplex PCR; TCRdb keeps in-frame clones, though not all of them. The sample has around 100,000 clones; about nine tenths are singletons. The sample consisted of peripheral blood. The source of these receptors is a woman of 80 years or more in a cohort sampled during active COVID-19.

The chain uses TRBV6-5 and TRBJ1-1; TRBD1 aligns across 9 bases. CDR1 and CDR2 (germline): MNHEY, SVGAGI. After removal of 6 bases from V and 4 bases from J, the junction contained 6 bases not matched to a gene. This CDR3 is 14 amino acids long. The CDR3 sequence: CASSLQGAVTEAFF. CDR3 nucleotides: TGTGCCAGCAGCTTACAGGGGGCGGTCACTGAAGCTTTCTTT.

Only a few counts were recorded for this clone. The CDR3 bases are TGCGCCAGCAGCCAAAACGGACAGGGTATCAATGAGCAGTTCTTC. Encoded protein: CASSQNGQGINEQFF. The chain employs TRBV5-1 and TRBJ2-1; 8 bases fit TRBD1. This CDR3 is built from 15 residues. CDR1 and CDR2 (germline): SGHRS, YFSETQ. V lost 4 bases to trimming and J lost 6 bases; unmatched junction nucleotides: 9.

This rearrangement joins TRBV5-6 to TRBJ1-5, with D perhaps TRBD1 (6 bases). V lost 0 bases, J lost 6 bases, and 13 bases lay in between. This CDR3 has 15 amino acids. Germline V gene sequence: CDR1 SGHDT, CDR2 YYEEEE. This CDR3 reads CASSLAGARGQPQHF. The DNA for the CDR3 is TGTGCCAGCAGCTTGGCAGGGGCAAGAGGTCAGCCCCAGCATTTT.

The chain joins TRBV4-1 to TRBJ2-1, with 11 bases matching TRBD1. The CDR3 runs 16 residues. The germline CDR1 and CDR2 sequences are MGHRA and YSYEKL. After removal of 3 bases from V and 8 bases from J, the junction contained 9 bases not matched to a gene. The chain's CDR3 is CASSQFAGTGGDEQFF. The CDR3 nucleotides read TGCGCCAGCAGCCAGTTCGCCGGGACAGGGGGAGATGAGCAGTTCTTC.

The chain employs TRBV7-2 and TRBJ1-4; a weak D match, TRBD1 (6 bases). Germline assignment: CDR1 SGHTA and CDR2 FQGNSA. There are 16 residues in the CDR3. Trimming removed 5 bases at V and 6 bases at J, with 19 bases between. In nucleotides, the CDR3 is TGTGCCAGCAGCAAAAGAGGGGGGGTTGTGGATGAAAAACTGTTTTTT. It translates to CASSKRGGVVDEKLFF.

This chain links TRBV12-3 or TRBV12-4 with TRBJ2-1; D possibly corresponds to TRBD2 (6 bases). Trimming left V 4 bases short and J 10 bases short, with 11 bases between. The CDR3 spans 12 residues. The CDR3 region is CASSWVLAEQFF. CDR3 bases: TGTGCCAGCAGTTGGGTGCTAGCGGAGCAGTTCTTC.

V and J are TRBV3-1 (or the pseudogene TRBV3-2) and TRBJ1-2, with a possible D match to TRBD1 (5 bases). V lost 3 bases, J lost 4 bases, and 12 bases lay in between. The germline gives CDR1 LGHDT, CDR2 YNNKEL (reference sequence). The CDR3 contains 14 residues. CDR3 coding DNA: TGTGCCAGCAGCCACCCTCAGGGCGCCTATGGCTACACCTTC. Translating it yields CASSHPQGAYGYTF.

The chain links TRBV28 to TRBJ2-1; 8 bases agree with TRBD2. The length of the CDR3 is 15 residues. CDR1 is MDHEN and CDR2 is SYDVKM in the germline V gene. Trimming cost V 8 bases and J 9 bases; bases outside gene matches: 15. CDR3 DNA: TGTGCCAGCGAGTTTCCTGGACTAGCTGCGAGTGAGCAGTTCTTC. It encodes CASEFPGLAASEQFF. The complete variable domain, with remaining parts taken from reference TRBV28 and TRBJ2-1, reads DVKVTQSSRYLVKRTGEKVFLECVQDMDHENMFWYRQDPGLGLRLIYFSYDVKMKEKGDIPEGYSVSREKKERFSLILESASTNQTSMYLCASEFPGLAASEQFFGPGTRLTVL.

CDR3 nucleotides: TGTGCCAGCAGCTCCATTTCCTCAGCAGATACGCAGTATTTT. This sequence encodes CASSSISSADTQYF. The gene calls are TRBV7-2 and TRBJ2-3, with D unclear. Trimming removed 4 bases from V and 4 bases from J, with 12 bases in between. Per the germline V gene, CDR1 is SGHTA and CDR2 is FQGNSA. CDR3 length equals 14 residues.

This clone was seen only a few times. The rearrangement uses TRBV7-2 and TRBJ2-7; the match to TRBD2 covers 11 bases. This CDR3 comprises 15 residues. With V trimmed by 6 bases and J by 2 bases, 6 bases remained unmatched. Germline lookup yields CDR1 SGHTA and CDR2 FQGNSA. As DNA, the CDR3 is TGTGCCAGCAGACTAGCGGGAGTTGGGGCCTACGAGCAGTACTTC. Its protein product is CASRLAGVGAYEQYF.

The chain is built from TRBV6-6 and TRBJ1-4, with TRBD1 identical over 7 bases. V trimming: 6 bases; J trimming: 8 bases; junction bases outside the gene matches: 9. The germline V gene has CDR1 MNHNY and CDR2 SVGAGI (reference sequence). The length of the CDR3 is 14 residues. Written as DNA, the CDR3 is TGTGCCAGCAGCTTAGACAGGGTGGGCGAAAAACTGTTTTTT. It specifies CASSLDRVGEKLFF.

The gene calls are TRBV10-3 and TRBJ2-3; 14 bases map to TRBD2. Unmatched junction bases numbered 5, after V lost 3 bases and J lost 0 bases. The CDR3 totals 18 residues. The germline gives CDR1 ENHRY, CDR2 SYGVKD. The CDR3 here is CAISDTGTSGSSTDTQYF. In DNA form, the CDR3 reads TGTGCCATCAGTGACACGGGGACTAGCGGGAGTAGCACAGATACGCAGTATTTT.

CDR3 DNA: TGTGCCAGCAGCGCCGGACAGACCCCGTTGACAAGCTCTGGAAACACCATATATTTT. It is translated as CASSAGQTPLTSSGNTIYF. The rearrangement joins TRBV5-6 to TRBJ1-3; a weak D match, TRBD1 (6 bases). With 4 bases removed from V and 0 bases from J, the gap between germline ends came to 23 bases. The CDR3 covers 19 residues. The germline V gene encodes CDR1 SGHDT and CDR2 YYEEEE.

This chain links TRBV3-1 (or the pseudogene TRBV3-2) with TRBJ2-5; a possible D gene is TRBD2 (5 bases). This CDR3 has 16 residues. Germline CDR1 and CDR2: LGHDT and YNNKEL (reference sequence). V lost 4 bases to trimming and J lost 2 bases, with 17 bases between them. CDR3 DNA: TGTGCCAGCAGCCTCCGTGGGTCTCGGGAACAAGAGACCCAGTACTTC. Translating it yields CASSLRGSREQETQYF.

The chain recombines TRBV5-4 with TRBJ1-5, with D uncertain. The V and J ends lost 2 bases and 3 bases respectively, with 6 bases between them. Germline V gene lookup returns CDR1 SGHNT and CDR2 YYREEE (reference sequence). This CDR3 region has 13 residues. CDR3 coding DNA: TGTGCCAGCAGCTTCGGAGACAATCAGCCCCAGCATTTT. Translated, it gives CASSFGDNQPQHF.

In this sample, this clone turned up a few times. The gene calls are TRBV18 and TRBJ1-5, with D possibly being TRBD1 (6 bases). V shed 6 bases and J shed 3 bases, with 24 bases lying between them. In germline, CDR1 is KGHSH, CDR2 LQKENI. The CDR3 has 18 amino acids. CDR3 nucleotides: TGTGCCAGCTCTTCAACTTCCCGGGACAACCACTACAATCAGCCCCAGCATTTT. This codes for CASSSTSRDNHYNQPQHF.

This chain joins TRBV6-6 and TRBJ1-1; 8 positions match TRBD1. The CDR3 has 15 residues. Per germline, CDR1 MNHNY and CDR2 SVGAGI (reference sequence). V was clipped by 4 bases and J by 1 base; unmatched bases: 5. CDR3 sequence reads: CASSLRTGRNTEAFF. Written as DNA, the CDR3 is TGTGCCAGCAGTTTGCGGACAGGGAGGAACACTGAAGCTTTCTTT.

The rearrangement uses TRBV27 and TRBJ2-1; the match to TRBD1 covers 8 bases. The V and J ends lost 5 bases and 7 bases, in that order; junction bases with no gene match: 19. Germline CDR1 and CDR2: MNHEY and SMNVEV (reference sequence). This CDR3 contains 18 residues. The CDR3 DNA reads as TGTGCCAGCAGTCCCCAGGGGGCAGGGGGCGTTGGGTGGAATGAGCAGTTCTTC. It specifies CASSPQGAGGVGWNEQFF.